This T cell receptor beta chain was captured by sequencing in a study of blood T cell repertoires in COVID-19. At the level of the study: Sites across the United States, Italy and Spain contributed samples from acute and convalescent COVID-19.

The participants were between about 18 and 89 years old and came from about two dozen US areas. The length of the CDR3 is 13 residues. The V and J ends lost 7 bases and 4 bases, in that order; junction bases with no gene match: 4. Germline-derived CDR1 and CDR2 are SQVTM and ANQGSEA. Clones were sequenced by immunoSEQ multiplex PCR, and TCRdb holds only the in-frame ones, with some missing. The sample carries around 250,000 clones, 90% recorded once. This TCR derives from a man aged 45-65 years who had been exposed to COVID-19. The genes are TRBV29-1 and TRBJ1-3; 10 nucleotides agree with TRBD1. The sequencing input was PBMCs or T cells enriched from blood (not recorded which). CDR3 sequence (DNA): TGCAGCGGCCGACAGGGGGCAGGAAACACCATATATTTT. Translating gives CSGRQGAGNTIYF. Together with reference TRBV29-1 and TRBJ1-3, the CDR3 gives the full variable domain: SAVISQKPSRDICQRGTSLTIQCQVDSQVTMMFWYRQQPGQSLTLIATANQGSEATYESGFVIDKFPISRPNLTFSTLTVSNMSPEDSSIYLCSGRQGAGNTIYFGEGSWLTVV.